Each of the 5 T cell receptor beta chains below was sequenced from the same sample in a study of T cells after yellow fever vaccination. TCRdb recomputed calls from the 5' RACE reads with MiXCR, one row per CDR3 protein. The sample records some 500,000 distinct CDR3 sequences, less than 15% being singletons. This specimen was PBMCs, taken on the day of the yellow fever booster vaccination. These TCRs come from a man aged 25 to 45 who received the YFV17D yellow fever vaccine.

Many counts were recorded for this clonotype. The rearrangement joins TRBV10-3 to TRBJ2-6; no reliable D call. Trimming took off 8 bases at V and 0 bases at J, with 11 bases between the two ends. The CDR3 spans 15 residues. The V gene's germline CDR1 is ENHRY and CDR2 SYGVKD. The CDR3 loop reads CAIADGLSGANVLTF. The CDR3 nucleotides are TGTGCCATCGCGGACGGCCTCTCTGGGGCCAACGTCCTGACTTTC.

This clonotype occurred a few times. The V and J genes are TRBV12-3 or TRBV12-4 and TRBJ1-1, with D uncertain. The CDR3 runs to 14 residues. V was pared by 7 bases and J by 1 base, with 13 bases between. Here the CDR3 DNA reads TGTGCCAGCACCGAGACTCCGGGGAACACTGAAGCTTTCTTT. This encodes CASTETPGNTEAFF.

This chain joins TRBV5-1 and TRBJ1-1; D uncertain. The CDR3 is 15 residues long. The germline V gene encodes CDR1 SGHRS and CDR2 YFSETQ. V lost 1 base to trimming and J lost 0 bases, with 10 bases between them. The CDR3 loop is CASSLSYDLNTEAFF. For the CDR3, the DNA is TGCGCCAGCAGCTTGTCCTACGATTTGAACACTGAAGCTTTCTTT.

The CDR3 nucleotides read TGTGCCACCAGCAACTGGGGGGGGACCGGGGAGCTGTTTTTT. Its translation is CATSNWGGTGELFF. This chain connects TRBV15 to TRBJ2-2; 7 bases map to TRBD2. There are 14 residues in the CDR3. Germline trimming cut 4 bases from V and 5 bases from J; bases unmatched to any gene: 4. Germline V lookup: CDR1 LNHNV, CDR2 YYDKDF (reference sequence).

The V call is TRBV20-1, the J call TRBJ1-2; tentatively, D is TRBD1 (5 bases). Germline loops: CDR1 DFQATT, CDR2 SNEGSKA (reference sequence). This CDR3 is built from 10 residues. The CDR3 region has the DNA TGCAGAGAAGGGACTCGCGGCTACACCTTC. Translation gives CREGTRGYTF.